The 32 T cell receptor beta chains presented below share a single source sample, sequenced in a study of T-cell memory formation after mild COVID-19 (dated by TCRdb to about 2021). Library prep was done by 5' RACE. Sequencing took place on an Illumina NovaSeq 6000. TCRdb reprocessing: public reads trimmed at Q25 with fastp, clones called with MiXCR, in-frame beta chains kept. Every distinct CDR3 protein forms one entry, paired with its most common genes and DNA. The sample table lists approximately 300,000 distinct CDR3 sequences, over 7% of them with a count of one. Clones ranked in the top ten supply around a fifth of the sample. The sequenced sample consisted of PBMCs or a T cell subset sorted from them (not recorded which). The receptors were gathered from a young man who had mild COVID-19 (a few samples of this study predate the infection). The sample titles of this study are shuffled in the database, so cell type and time point are left out; the donor was told from shared clones.

The chain couples TRBV4-2 to TRBJ2-5; a weak D match, TRBD2 (7 bases). The CDR3 runs 16 residues. The V end was cut by 0 bases, the J end by 5 bases, with 16 bases between. Germline V gene data show CDR1 as LGHNA and CDR2 as YNFKEQ. DNA of the CDR3: TGTGCCAGCAGCCAAGATAAAGGGGGGGCCTGGGAGACCCAGTACTTC. As protein: CASSQDKGGAWETQYF.

J is TRBJ1-2 and V is TRBV27; 9 bases map to TRBD1. The CDR3 totals 15 residues. Looked up from germline, CDR1 is MNHEY and CDR2 is SMNVEV (reference sequence). Unmatched junction bases numbered 9, after V lost 3 bases and J lost 7 bases. The CDR3 loop reads CASSFTRTGEFGYTF. Written as DNA, the CDR3 is TGTGCCAGCAGTTTCACAAGGACAGGGGAGTTTGGCTACACCTTC.

V is TRBV5-1 and J is TRBJ1-1; D remains unclear. CDR3 length: 13 residues. V lost 1 base, J lost 3 bases, and 7 bases lay in between. Germline CDR1 SGHRS, CDR2 YFSETQ. The CDR3 sequence is CASSLLLDTEAFF. The CDR3 DNA reads TGCGCCAGCAGCTTGTTATTGGACACTGAAGCTTTCTTT.

The rearrangement joins TRBV7-3 to TRBJ2-1; D may be TRBD2 (6 bases). The ends were cut back, 5 bases at V and 7 bases at J, with 18 bases in the middle. This CDR3 contains 15 residues. Germline V gene sequence: CDR1 SGHTA, CDR2 FQGTGA. The CDR3, as DNA: TGTGCCAGCAGCCCCCGCGGCGGGACCTTGAATGAGCAGTTCTTC. It is translated as CASSPRGGTLNEQFF.

This clonotype was found many times. The chain employs TRBV24-1 and TRBJ2-3; TRBD2 agrees at 11 bases. V lost 4 bases, J lost 4 bases, and 3 bases stayed unmatched. From germline, CDR1 is KGHDR and CDR2 SFDVKD. The CDR3 is made up of 15 amino acids. The CDR3 DNA follows: TGTGCCACCAGTGAGGCGGGACTAGCGGCAGATACGCAGTATTTT. It codes for CATSEAGLAADTQYF.

V is TRBV4-2 and J is TRBJ1-4; a possible D gene is TRBD1 (5 bases). Trimming left V 7 bases short and J 4 bases short, with 16 bases between. Germline lookup yields CDR1 LGHNA and CDR2 YNFKEQ. This CDR3 is built from 15 residues. CDR3 region: CASTPWGENNEKLFF. In DNA, the CDR3 is TGTGCCAGCACACCTTGGGGCGAGAATAATGAAAAACTGTTTTTT.

The V gene is TRBV6-5, the J gene TRBJ1-6; TRBD1 might be the D (6 bases). Per the germline V gene, CDR1 is MNHEY and CDR2 is SVGAGI. V lost 7 bases and J lost 8, with 12 bases in between. This CDR3 spans 13 amino acids. CDR3 sequence reads: CASTKGGHSPLHF. Written as DNA, the CDR3 is TGTGCCAGCACTAAAGGGGGACATTCACCCCTCCACTTT.

This clonotype was seen a few times. The rearrangement links TRBV7-3 to TRBJ2-1; D is undetermined. Trimming pared 0 bases from V and 9 bases from J, leaving 9 bases between. Germline CDR1 is SGHTA and CDR2 is FQGTGA. The CDR3 has 13 residues. The chain's CDR3 is CASSLTPWGEQFF. For the CDR3, the DNA is TGTGCCAGCAGCTTAACACCTTGGGGTGAGCAGTTCTTC. The entire variable domain, with the rest obtained from reference TRBV7-3 and TRBJ2-1, is as follows: GAGVSQTPSNKVTEKGKYVELRCDPISGHTALYWYRQSLGQGPEFLIYFQGTGAADDSGLPNDRFFAVRPEGSVSTLKIQRTERGDSAVYLCASSLTPWGEQFFGPGTRLTVL.

The chain is built from TRBV7-2 and TRBJ2-3; 10 nucleotides match TRBD1. The J segment lost 6 bases and the V segment lost 4 bases, leaving 7 bases of the junction unmatched. The CDR3 is made up of 15 amino acids. The germline V gene encodes CDR1 SGHTA and CDR2 FQGNSA. The CDR3 DNA sequence: TGTGCCAGCAGCTCAGACAGGGGGCTGGGGGATACGCAGTATTTT. Translated: CASSSDRGLGDTQYF.

This clonotype was counted a few times. The CDR3 DNA sequence: TGTGCCAGCAGCTTGGTGGAAGCACTAGCCAAAAACATTCAGTACTTC. Amino acid sequence: CASSLVEALAKNIQYF. V and J are TRBV5-5 and TRBJ2-4; D is ambiguous. The CDR3 extends over 16 amino acids. Germline CDR1 reads SGHKS; CDR2 reads YYEKEE (reference sequence). The V and J ends lost 0 bases and 0 bases respectively, with 10 bases between them. The whole variable domain, remainder taken from reference TRBV5-5 and TRBJ2-4, is DAGVTQSPTHLIKTRGQQVTLRCSPISGHKSVSWYQQVLGQGPQFIFQYYEKEERGRGNFPDRFSARQFPNYSSELNVNALLLGDSALYLCASSLVEALAKNIQYFGAGTRLSVL.

The table lists this clonotype with a few counts. The V call is TRBV9, the J call TRBJ1-4; D call uncertain. Germline lookup yields CDR1 SGDLS and CDR2 YYNGEE. The CDR3 runs 15 residues. V gave up 3 bases and J gave up 7 bases, with 16 bases separating them. The CDR3: CASSGIPGAGEKLFF. CDR3 coding DNA: TGTGCCAGCAGCGGGATCCCGGGAGCGGGTGAAAAACTGTTTTTT.

This clonotype was detected only a few times. The chain carries TRBV7-9 and TRBJ2-6; the D gene is possibly TRBD2 (6 bases). In germline, CDR1 is SEHNR, CDR2 FQNEAQ (reference sequence). The CDR3 loop spans 17 amino acids. With 5 bases removed from V and 2 bases from J, the gap between germline ends came to 16 bases. The CDR3 region is CASSPPWRAAGANVLTF. DNA of the CDR3: TGTGCCAGCAGCCCTCCGTGGAGGGCGGCTGGGGCCAACGTCCTGACTTTC.

This clonotype occurred a few times. The genes are TRBV10-2 and TRBJ1-4; 7 bases fit TRBD1. V shed 6 bases and J 7 bases; nucleotides not matched to a gene: 2. Germline V gene data show CDR1 as WSHSY and CDR2 as SAAADI. The CDR3 length is 12 residues. The CDR3 reads CASSAGGEKLFF. DNA of the CDR3: TGCGCCAGCAGCGCAGGGGGTGAAAAACTGTTTTTT.

This clonotype was counted a few times. The genes are TRBV12-3 or TRBV12-4 and TRBJ1-1, with D possibly matching TRBD1 (6 bases). The CDR3 length is 14 residues. Trimming took off 2 bases at V and 5 bases at J, with 12 bases between the two ends. This chain's CDR3 is CASSLQTGRTEAFF. CDR3 nucleotides: TGTGCCAGCAGTTTACAAACAGGGAGGACTGAAGCTTTCTTT.

This clonotype turned up a few times. This chain uses TRBV6-6 with TRBJ1-2, with D maybe TRBD1 (6 bases). Germline values: CDR1 MNHNY, CDR2 SVGAGI (reference sequence). V was trimmed by 3 bases and J by 6 bases, leaving 17 bases between them. This CDR3 is built from 15 residues. The CDR3 nucleotides are TGTGCCAGCAGTTATTCTCAGGGGCCCCCCCATGGCTACACCTTC. Residues: CASSYSQGPPHGYTF.

In this sample, this clonotype turned up a few times. The chain carries TRBV7-2 and TRBJ1-2, with 11 bases aligning to TRBD1. V trimming: 5 bases; J trimming: 7 bases; junction bases outside the gene matches: 9. The CDR3 consists of 15 residues. CDR1 is SGHTA and CDR2 is FQGNSA in the germline V gene. The CDR3 reads CASSRAGQGARGYTF. The CDR3 DNA reads as TGTGCCAGCAGCCGCGCCGGACAGGGGGCGCGTGGCTACACCTTC. Based on the CDR3 plus reference TRBV7-2 and TRBJ1-2, the full variable domain is GAGVSQSPSNKVTEKGKDVELRCDPISGHTALYWYRQSLGQGLEFLIYFQGNSAPDKSGLPSDRFSAERTGGSVSTLTIQRTQQEDSAVYLCASSRAGQGARGYTFGSGTRLTVV.

This clonotype has only a few counts. The chain joins TRBV15 to TRBJ2-2; D is possibly TRBD1 (6 bases). Trimming stripped 6 bases from V and 5 bases from J, with 13 bases between. The CDR3 is made up of 14 amino acids. Per the germline V gene, CDR1 is LNHNV and CDR2 is YYDKDF (reference sequence). As DNA, the CDR3 is TGTGCCACCAGGGACAGAACAATTACCGGGGAGCTGTTTTTT. Translated: CATRDRTITGELFF.

This clonotype turned up a few times. The chain combines TRBV5-1 with TRBJ1-1; D not resolved. Germline V lookup: CDR1 SGHRS, CDR2 YFSETQ. The V gene lost 0 bases and the J gene lost 1 base, with 7 bases spanning the gap. The CDR3 has 14 residues. The CDR3: CASSLEGGNTEAFF. CDR3 nucleotides: TGCGCCAGCAGCTTGGAGGGAGGGAACACTGAAGCTTTCTTT.

Many counts were recorded for this clonotype. This chain links TRBV28 with TRBJ2-3; tentative D call: TRBD1 (6 bases). Between the trimmed V and J ends, which lost 6 bases and 4 bases, there was a span of 14 bases. CDR1 MDHEN and CDR2 SYDVKM come from the germline V gene. CDR3 length equals 14 residues. The CDR3 region has the DNA TGTGCCAGCAGCATCGTTGGGGGCGCAGATACGCAGTATTTT. Translation: CASSIVGGADTQYF.

This clonotype was seen more than once but under ten times. The gene calls are TRBV18 and TRBJ2-2; possible D gene TRBD1, 6 bases. The CDR3 has 16 amino acids. The V end lost 4 bases, the J end lost 0 bases, and 12 bases lay between the germline ends. Germline V CDR1 and CDR2: KGHSH, LQKENI. The CDR3 DNA sequence: TGTGCCAGCTCACGGCAGGGGACCGCGAACACCGGGGAGCTGTTTTTT. It is translated as CASSRQGTANTGELFF.

J is TRBJ2-2 and V is TRBV14; D might be TRBD1 (6 bases). CDR3 length: 16 residues. Germline values: CDR1 SGHDN, CDR2 FVKESK. The ends were cut back, 1 base at V and 4 bases at J, with 13 bases in the middle. This CDR3 is CASSQAWGLVTGELFF. The CDR3 region has the DNA TGTGCCAGCAGCCAAGCCTGGGGGCTAGTCACCGGGGAGCTGTTTTTT.

The chain carries TRBV7-3 and TRBJ2-6; weak D call: TRBD1 (5 bases). Germline V gives CDR1 SGHTA, CDR2 FQGTGA. The CDR3 length is 17 residues. Trimming stripped 3 bases from V and 0 bases from J, with 12 bases between. CDR3 sequence reads: CASSLGPSGSGANVLTF. CDR3 DNA: TGTGCCAGCAGCTTGGGGCCCTCGGGCTCTGGGGCCAACGTCCTGACTTTC.

This clonotype came up many times. This sequence joins TRBV7-8 and TRBJ2-3; no firm D call. The CDR3 is made up of 13 amino acids. Germline V lookup: CDR1 SGHVS, CDR2 FQNEAQ. The germline V and J ends were trimmed by 1 base and 6 bases, with 8 bases remaining between them. DNA of the CDR3: TGTGCCAGCAGCTTAGGAGTGGATGATACGCAGTATTTT. Translation: CASSLGVDDTQYF.

In this sample, this clonotype turned up a few times. V usage is TRBV6-5 and J usage is TRBJ1-2; the match to TRBD1 covers 7 bases. The germline V gene has CDR1 MNHEY and CDR2 SVGAGI. CDR3 length: 13 amino acids. V lost 8 bases and J lost 2; bases outside the gene matches: 5. CDR3 loop: CASRDSGNYGYTF. The CDR3 region has the DNA TGTGCCAGCCGGGACAGCGGCAACTATGGCTACACCTTC.

CDR3 sequence reads: CASSVTGNTGELFF. CDR3 DNA sequence: TGTGCCAGCAGCGTGACAGGGAACACCGGGGAGCTGTTTTTT. The rearrangement links TRBV6-2 or TRBV6-3 to TRBJ2-2; D might be TRBD1 (6 bases). The ends were cut back, 6 bases at V and 1 base at J, with 9 bases in the middle. There are 14 residues in the CDR3. Per germline, CDR1 MNHEY and CDR2 SVGEGT.

This clonotype was counted ten times or more. The chain has TRBV6-6 and TRBJ2-7; no clear D. Germline V gene data show CDR1 as MNHNY and CDR2 as SVGAGI (reference sequence). Deletions cut 4 bases from V and 9 bases from J, with 13 bases between. The CDR3 sequence is 12 residues long. The DNA for the CDR3 is TGTGCCAGCAGTTCTGACGTAGTAGGGCAGTACGTC. Its translation is CASSSDVVGQYV.

Ten or more counts support this clonotype. The chain couples TRBV15 to TRBJ2-5; D may be TRBD1 (6 bases). CDR1 and CDR2 from the germline V gene are LNHNV and YYDKDF (reference sequence). Trimming shortened V by 1 base and J by 5 bases, and 14 bases separated the two germline ends. This CDR3 contains 15 residues. Here the CDR3 reads CATSRVDRPRETQYF. CDR3 bases: TGTGCCACCAGCAGAGTGGACAGACCTCGGGAGACCCAGTACTTC.

The chain employs TRBV7-9 and TRBJ2-3; 7 bases are a match to TRBD1. The CDR3 has 16 amino acids. J lost 2 bases, V lost 2 bases, and 7 bases had no gene match. The germline gives CDR1 SEHNR, CDR2 FQNEAQ (reference sequence). CDR3 coding DNA: TGTGCCAGCAGCTTACCCCGACAGGGAAACACAGATACGCAGTATTTT. Its protein product is CASSLPRQGNTDTQYF. Filled out from reference TRBV7-9 and TRBJ2-3, the complete variable domain reads DTGVSQNPRHKITKRGQNVTFRCDPISEHNRLYWYRQTLGQGPEFLTYFQNEAQLEKSRLLSDRFSAERPKGSFSTLEIQRTEQGDSAMYLCASSLPRQGNTDTQYFGPGTRLTVL.

The chain combines TRBV7-2 with TRBJ1-2; no reliable D call. Trimming left V 6 bases short and J 5 bases short, with 16 bases between. The CDR3 covers 14 residues. Germline values: CDR1 SGHTA, CDR2 FQGNSA. The CDR3 nucleotides are TGTGCCAGCAGACCATCACCGGAAGCTTATGGCTACACCTTC. This translates into CASRPSPEAYGYTF.

This clonotype was observed a few times. J is TRBJ1-4 and V is TRBV25-1; D remains ambiguous. From germline, CDR1 is MGHDK and CDR2 SYGVNS. The CDR3 is 15 amino acids. Trimming took 3 bases from V and 8 from J, leaving 16 bases between them. As DNA, the CDR3 is TGTGCCAGCAGTGATTTTGGGCCGGCGCGAGAAAAACTGTTTTTT. Encoded protein: CASSDFGPAREKLFF.

This clonotype was picked up many times. The DNA for the CDR3 is TGCGCCAGCAGCTTGAGGGTGGGGGGGCCCACAGATACGCAGTATTTT. Translation: CASSLRVGGPTDTQYF. This sequence joins TRBV5-1 and TRBJ2-3; weak D call: TRBD2 (7 bases). The CDR3 contains 16 residues. Between the trimmed V and J ends, which lost 1 base and 2 bases, there was a span of 14 bases. CDR1 is SGHRS, CDR2 YFSETQ, per germline.

This clonotype was recorded a few times. The chain employs TRBV5-1 and TRBJ1-4; 7 bases agree with TRBD1. J gave up 3 bases and V 4 bases, and 12 bases lay outside the gene matches. In germline, CDR1 is SGHRS, CDR2 YFSETQ. This CDR3 region has 17 residues. In DNA form, the CDR3 reads TGCGCCAGCAGCAGCACCGGGACAGCCGGACCTAATGAAAAACTGTTTTTT. It yields the protein CASSSTGTAGPNEKLFF.